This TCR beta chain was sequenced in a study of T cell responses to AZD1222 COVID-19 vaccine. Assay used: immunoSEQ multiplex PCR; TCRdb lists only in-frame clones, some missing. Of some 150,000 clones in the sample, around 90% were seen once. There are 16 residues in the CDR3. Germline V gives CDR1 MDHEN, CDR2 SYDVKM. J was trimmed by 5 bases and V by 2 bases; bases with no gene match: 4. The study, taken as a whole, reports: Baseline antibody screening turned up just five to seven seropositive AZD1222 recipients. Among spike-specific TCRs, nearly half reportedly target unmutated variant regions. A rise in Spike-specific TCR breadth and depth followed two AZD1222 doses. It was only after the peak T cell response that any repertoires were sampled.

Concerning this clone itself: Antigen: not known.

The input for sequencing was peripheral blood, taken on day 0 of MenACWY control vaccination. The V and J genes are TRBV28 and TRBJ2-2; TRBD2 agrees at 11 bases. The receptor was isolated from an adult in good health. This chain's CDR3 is CASSLASSGRTGELFF. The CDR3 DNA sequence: TGTGCCAGCAGTTTAGCGTCTAGCGGGAGGACCGGGGAGCTGTTTTTT.